Shown below are 5 T cell receptor beta chains from a single sample sequenced in a study of cytomegalovirus exposure and HLA in healthy donors. PCR employed 60 Vbeta and 13 Jbeta primers. TCRdb keeps only in-frame clones here, not all; method: immunoSEQ multiplex PCR. Among 150,000 to 200,000 clones listed, roughly 80% were seen once. The sequenced sample consisted of PBMCs. These receptor sequences come from a woman between 35 and 50 years old in good health and CMV-seronegative.

The chain employs TRBV11-3 and TRBJ1-1; D gene uncertain. The ends were cut back, 6 bases at V and 4 bases at J, with 18 bases in the middle. Germline V gene data show CDR1 as SGHNT and CDR2 as YENEEA. This CDR3 contains 15 residues. The CDR3 nucleotides read TGTGCCAGCAGACCCCGCGTGGGAGGTGGCACTGAAGCTTTCTTT. Its translation: CASRPRVGGGTEAFF. The full variable domain, in which reference TRBV11-3 and TRBJ1-1 provide the parts outside the CDR3, is EAGVVQSPRYKIIEKKQPVAFWCNPISGHNTLYWYLQNLGQGPELLIRYENEEAVDDSQLPKDRFSAERLKGVDSTLKIQPAELGDSAVYLCASRPRVGGGTEAFFGQGTRLTVV.

The V call is TRBV11-3, the J call TRBJ2-3; 13 nucleotides match TRBD2. Trimming at V came to 2 bases and at J to 1 base, leaving 0 bases not matched to a gene. CDR1 SGHNT and CDR2 YENEEA come from the germline V gene. The CDR3 extends over 16 amino acids. The CDR3 here is CASSLTSGRGTDTQYF. DNA for the CDR3: TGTGCCAGCAGCTTAACTAGCGGGAGGGGCACAGATACGCAGTATTTT.

The chain recombines TRBV4-2 with TRBJ2-7; D may be TRBD2 (5 bases). This CDR3 is built from 17 residues. Between the trimmed V and J ends, which lost 0 bases and 2 bases, there was a span of 17 bases. The V gene's germline CDR1 is LGHNA and CDR2 YNFKEQ. CDR3 DNA sequence: TGTGCCAGCAGCCAAGATCGGGGTGGCACCACCCCCTACGAGCAGTACTTC. This encodes CASSQDRGGTTPYEQYF.

The genes are TRBV27 and TRBJ2-5; weak D call: TRBD1 (6 bases). Trimming left V 5 bases short and J 3 bases short, with 10 bases between. Germline CDR1 MNHEY, CDR2 SMNVEV (reference sequence). The CDR3 is made up of 13 amino acids. CDR3 nucleotides: TGTGCCAGCAGTCCACGGACAGAAGAGACCCAGTACTTC. It codes for CASSPRTEETQYF.

The chain has TRBV10-3 and TRBJ1-5, with D perhaps TRBD1 (5 bases). Trimming took 3 bases from V and 7 from J, leaving 13 bases between them. CDR1 is ENHRY and CDR2 is SYGVKD in the germline V gene. The CDR3 has 14 residues. In DNA, the CDR3 is TGTGCCATCAGTGAAGGCAGGGTGCTCCAGCCCCAGCATTTT. It codes for CAISEGRVLQPQHF.